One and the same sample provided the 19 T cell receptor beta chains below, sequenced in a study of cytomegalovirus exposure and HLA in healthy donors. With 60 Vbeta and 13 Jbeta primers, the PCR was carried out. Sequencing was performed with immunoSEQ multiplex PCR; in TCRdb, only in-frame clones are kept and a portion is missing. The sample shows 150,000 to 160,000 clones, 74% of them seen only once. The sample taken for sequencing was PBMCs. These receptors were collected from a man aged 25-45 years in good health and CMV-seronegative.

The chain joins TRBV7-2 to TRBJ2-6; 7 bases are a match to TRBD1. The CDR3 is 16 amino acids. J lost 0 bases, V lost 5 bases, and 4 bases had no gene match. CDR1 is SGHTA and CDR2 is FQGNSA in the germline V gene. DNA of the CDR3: TGTGCCAGCAGCAGAACAGGGGTCTCTGGGGCCAACGTCCTGACTTTC. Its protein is CASSRTGVSGANVLTF. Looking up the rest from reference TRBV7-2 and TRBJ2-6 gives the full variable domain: GAGVSQSPSNKVTEKGKDVELRCDPISGHTALYWYRQSLGQGLEFLIYFQGNSAPDKSGLPSDRFSAERTGGSVSTLTIQRTQQEDSAVYLCASSRTGVSGANVLTFGAGSRLTVL.

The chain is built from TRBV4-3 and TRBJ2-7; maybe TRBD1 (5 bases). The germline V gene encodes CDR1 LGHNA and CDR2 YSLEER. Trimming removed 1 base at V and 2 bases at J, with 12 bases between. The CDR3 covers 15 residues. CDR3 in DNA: TGCGCCAGCAGCCAAGCTTGGGCGGACACCTACGAGCAGTACTTC. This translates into CASSQAWADTYEQYF.

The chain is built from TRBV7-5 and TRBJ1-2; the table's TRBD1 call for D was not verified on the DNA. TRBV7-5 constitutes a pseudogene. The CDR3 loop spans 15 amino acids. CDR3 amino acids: CARSLLGTGRVGYTF. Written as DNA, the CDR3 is TGTGCCAGAAGCCTACTCGGGACAGGGCGCGTTGGCTACACCTTC.

The CDR3 reads CASSLQGSTDTQYF. The CDR3 coding sequence is TGTGCCAGCAGCTTGCAGGGTTCCACAGATACGCAGTATTTT. The chain uses TRBV5-4 and TRBJ2-3; a weak D match, TRBD1 (5 bases). The germline V and J ends were trimmed by 1 base and 2 bases, with 8 bases remaining between them. Germline lookup yields CDR1 SGHNT and CDR2 YYREEE (reference sequence). The CDR3 has 14 residues.

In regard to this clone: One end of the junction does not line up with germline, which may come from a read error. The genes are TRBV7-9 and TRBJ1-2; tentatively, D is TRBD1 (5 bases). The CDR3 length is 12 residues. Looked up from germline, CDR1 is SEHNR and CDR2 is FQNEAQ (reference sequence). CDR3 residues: CSSSFGGDGYTF. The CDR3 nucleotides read TGTTCCAGCAGCTTCGGAGGGGATGGCTACACCTTC. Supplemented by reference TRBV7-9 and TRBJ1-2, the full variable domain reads DTGVSQNPRHKITKRGQNVTFRCDPISEHNRLYWYRQTLGQGPEFLTYFQNEAQLEKSRLLSDRFSAERPKGSFSTLEIQRTEQGDSAMYLCSSSFGGDGYTFGSGTRLTVV.

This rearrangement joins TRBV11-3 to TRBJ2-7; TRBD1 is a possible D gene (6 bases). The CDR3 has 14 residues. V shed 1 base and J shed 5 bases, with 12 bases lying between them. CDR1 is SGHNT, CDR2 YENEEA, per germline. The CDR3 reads CASSLARGRDEQYF. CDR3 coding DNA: TGTGCCAGCAGCTTAGCCAGGGGTCGTGACGAGCAGTACTTC.

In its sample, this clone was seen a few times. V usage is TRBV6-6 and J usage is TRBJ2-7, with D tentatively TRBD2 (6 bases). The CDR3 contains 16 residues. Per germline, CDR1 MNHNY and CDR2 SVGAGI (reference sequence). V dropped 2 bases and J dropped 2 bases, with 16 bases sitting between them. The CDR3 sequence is CASSYGPGLPTYEQYF. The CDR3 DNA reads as TGTGCCAGCAGTTACGGCCCGGGACTTCCTACCTACGAGCAGTACTTC.

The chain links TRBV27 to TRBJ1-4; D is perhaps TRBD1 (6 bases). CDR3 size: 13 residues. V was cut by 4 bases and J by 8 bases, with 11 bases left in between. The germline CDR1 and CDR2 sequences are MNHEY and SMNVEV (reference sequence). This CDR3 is CASSWGRAEKLFF. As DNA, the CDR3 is TGTGCCAGCAGTTGGGGGCGGGCGGAAAAACTGTTTTTT.

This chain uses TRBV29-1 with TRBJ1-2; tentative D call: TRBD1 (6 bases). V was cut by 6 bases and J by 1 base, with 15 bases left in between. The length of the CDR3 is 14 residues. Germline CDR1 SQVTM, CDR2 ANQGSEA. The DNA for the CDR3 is TGCAGCGTCGACAGGCAGGCGATTAACTATGGCTACACCTTC. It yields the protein CSVDRQAINYGYTF.

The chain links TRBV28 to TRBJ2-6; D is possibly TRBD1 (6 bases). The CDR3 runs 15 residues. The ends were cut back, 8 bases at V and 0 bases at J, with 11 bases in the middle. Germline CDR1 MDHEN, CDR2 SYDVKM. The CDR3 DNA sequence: TGTGCCAGCGGAACGACAGGCTCTGGGGCCAACGTCCTGACTTTC. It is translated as CASGTTGSGANVLTF.

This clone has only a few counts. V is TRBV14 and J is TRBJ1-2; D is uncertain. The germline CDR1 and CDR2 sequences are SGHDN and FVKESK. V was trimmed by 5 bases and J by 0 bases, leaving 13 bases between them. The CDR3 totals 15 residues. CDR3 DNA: TGTGCCAGCAGCTATTCCGACACAGCTAACTATGGCTACACCTTC. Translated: CASSYSDTANYGYTF.

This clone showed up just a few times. DNA of the CDR3: TGTGCCAGCTCCCAACGGGACAGGGGGTTTTCCCACGAGCAGTACTTC. It is translated as CASSQRDRGFSHEQYF. The chain recombines TRBV18 with TRBJ2-7; 11 nucleotides line up with TRBD1. J was trimmed by 5 bases and V by 6 bases; bases with no gene match: 12. CDR3 size: 16 residues. The germline CDR1 and CDR2 sequences are KGHSH and LQKENI.

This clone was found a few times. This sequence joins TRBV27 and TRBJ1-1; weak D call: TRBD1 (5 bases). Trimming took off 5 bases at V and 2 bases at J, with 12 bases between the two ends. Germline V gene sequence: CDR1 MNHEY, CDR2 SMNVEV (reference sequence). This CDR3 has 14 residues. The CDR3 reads CASSNVDRNTEAFF. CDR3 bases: TGTGCCAGCAGTAATGTCGACAGAAACACTGAAGCTTTCTTT.

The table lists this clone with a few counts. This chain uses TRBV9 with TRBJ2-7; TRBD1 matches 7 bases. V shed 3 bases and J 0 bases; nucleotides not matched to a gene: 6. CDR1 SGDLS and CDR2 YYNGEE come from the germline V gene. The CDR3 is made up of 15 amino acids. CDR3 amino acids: CASSAGGQHSYEQYF. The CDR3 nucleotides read TGTGCCAGCAGCGCAGGGGGACAGCACTCCTACGAGCAGTACTTC.

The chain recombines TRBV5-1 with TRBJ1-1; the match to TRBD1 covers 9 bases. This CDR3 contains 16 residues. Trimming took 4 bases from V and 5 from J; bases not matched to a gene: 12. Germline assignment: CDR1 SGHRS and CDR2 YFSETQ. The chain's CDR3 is CASSLTWDRALTEAFF. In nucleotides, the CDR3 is TGCGCCAGCAGCCTAACTTGGGACAGGGCATTAACTGAAGCTTTCTTT.

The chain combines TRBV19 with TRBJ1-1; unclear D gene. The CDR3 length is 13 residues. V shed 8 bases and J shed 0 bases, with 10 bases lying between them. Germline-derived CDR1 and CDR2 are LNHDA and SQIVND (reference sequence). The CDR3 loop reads CASADNMNTEAFF. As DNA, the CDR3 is TGTGCCAGTGCAGACAACATGAACACTGAAGCTTTCTTT. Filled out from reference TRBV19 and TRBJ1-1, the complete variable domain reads DGGITQSPKYLFRKEGQNVTLSCEQNLNHDAMYWYRQDPGQGLRLIYYSQIVNDFQKGDIAEGYSVSREKKESFPLTVTSAQKNPTAFYLCASADNMNTEAFFGQGTRLTVV.

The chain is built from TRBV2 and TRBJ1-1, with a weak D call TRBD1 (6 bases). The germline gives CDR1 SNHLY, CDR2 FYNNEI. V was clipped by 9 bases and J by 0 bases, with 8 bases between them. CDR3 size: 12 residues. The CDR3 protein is CARQGLNTEAFF. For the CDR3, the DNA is TGTGCCAGACAGGGCTTGAACACTGAAGCTTTCTTT. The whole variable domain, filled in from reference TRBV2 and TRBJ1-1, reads EPEVTQTPSHQVTQMGQEVILRCVPISNHLYFYWYRQILGQKVEFLVSFYNNEISEKSEIFDDQFSVERPDGSNFTLKIRSTKLEDSAMYFCARQGLNTEAFFGQGTRLTVV.

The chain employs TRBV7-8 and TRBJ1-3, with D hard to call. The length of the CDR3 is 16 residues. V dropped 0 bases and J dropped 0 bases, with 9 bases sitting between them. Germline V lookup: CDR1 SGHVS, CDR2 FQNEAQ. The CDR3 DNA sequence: TGTGCCAGCAGCTTAGCGGGCGGGCTCTCTGGAAACACCATATATTTT. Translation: CASSLAGGLSGNTIYF. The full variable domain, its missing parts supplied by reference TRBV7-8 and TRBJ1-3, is GAGVSQSPRYKVAKRGQDVALRCDPISGHVSLFWYQQALGQGPEFLTYFQNEAQLDKSGLPSDRFFAERPEGSVSTLKIQRTQQEDSAVYLCASSLAGGLSGNTIYFGEGSWLTVV.

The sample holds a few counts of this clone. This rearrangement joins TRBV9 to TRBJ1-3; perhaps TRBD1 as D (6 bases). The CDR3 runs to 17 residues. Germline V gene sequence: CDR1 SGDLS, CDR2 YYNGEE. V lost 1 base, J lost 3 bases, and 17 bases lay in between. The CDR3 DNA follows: TGTGCCAGCAGCGTAAGGGGGGGCCCGGCGGTTGGAAACACCATATATTTT. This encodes CASSVRGGPAVGNTIYF. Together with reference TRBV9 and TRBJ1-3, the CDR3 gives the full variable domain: DSGVTQTPKHLITATGQRVTLRCSPRSGDLSVYWYQQSLDQGLQFLIQYYNGEERAKGNILERFSAQQFPDLHSELNLSSLELGDSALYFCASSVRGGPAVGNTIYFGEGSWLTVV.